The present TCR beta chain was sequenced within a study of preoperative IRX-2 immunotherapy in early breast cancer. Germline CDR1 is KGHSH and CDR2 is LQKENI. V lost 0 bases and J 0 bases, leaving 9 bases between the germline ends. The CDR3 sequence is 16 residues long. Assay used: immunoSEQ multiplex PCR; TCRdb lists only in-frame clones, some missing. Seen here are fewer than 40,000 clones, about 95% observed once, and the top ten hold about 6%. Stated treatment: preoperative locoregional IRX-2 cytokine immunotherapy. Patients received preoperative, locoregional IRX-2 cytokine immunotherapy in a phase Ib study.

The J gene is TRBJ1-3, the V gene TRBV18; possible D gene TRBD1, 5 bases. This TCR was sampled from a human donor with breast cancer. The sample here was taken from a patient treated with IRX-2 immunotherapy. In DNA form, the CDR3 reads TGTGCCAGCTCACCACCAGGGGACTACTCTGGAAACACCATATATTTT. It encodes CASSPPGDYSGNTIYF.